The clone carrying this T cell receptor (beta chain) was recorded a few times. This sample was included in a study of blood T cells in healthy people across ages. PCR was performed a second time for about 7 to 11 cycles using a sample-barcoded 5' primer and a J-beta primer mix. Using its own MiXCR run on the 5' RACE reads, TCRdb lists one record per CDR3 protein. The sample carries about 280,000 distinct CDR3 sequences, 27% recorded once. Germline assignment: CDR1 MNHEY and CDR2 SMNVEV (reference sequence). This CDR3 comprises 17 residues. V lost 6 bases to trimming and J lost 0 bases; unmatched junction nucleotides: 9.

The sequenced sample consisted of blood. The clonotype originates from a woman in her 70s in good health. The chain has TRBV27 and TRBJ1-5; 9 bases match TRBD1. DNA for the CDR3: TGTGCCAGCAGCCCGGACAGGGGAGGTAATAGCAATCAGCCCCAGCATTTT. Translating gives CASSPDRGGNSNQPQHF.